A single T cell receptor (beta chain) is shown here with its context. There are 15 residues in the CDR3. Germline V CDR1 and CDR2: SQVTM, ANQGSEA. With V trimmed by 4 bases and J by 1 base, 10 bases remained unmatched. Produced via immunoSEQ multiplex PCR; TCRdb's table is partial and in-frame only. This table has about 59,000 clones, about 90% appearing once. This entry belongs to a study of T cells in localized non-small cell lung cancer. The chain recombines TRBV29-1 with TRBJ2-7, with 7 bases lining up with TRBD2. The sequence derives from a man between 40 and 75 years old with stage I squamous cell lung carcinoma. This specimen was peripheral blood, taken before any cancer treatment. CDR3 bases: TGCAGCGTTGGGGAGAGTGGGAGGGCATCCTACGAGCAGTACTTC. Its protein is CSVGESGRASYEQYF.